The rows below give T cell receptor beta chains drawn from one sample of a study of CD8 T cells in ankylosing spondylitis. TCRdb redid the calling of the 5' RACE reads with MiXCR, one entry per CDR3 protein. The sample has 250,000 or so distinct CDR3 sequences, roughly a quarter seen once. The specimen was blood, either unsorted or a sorted T cell fraction (not recorded which). Source of these receptors: a male donor with ankylosing spondylitis or in good health (not recorded which). Both conserved end residues are part of each CDR3. Fields, in order: clone size, J gene, V gene, CDR3 length, CDR3 protein. Clone size, where shown, is once, few, many, or a class for clones that have expanded.

few | TRBJ2-1 | TRBV2 | 13 | CASRMGQGNEQFF
many | TRBJ2-3 | TRBV3-1 | 13 | CASSQSEPDTQYF
- | TRBJ2-7 | TRBV6-1 | 14 | CASSTNTGAHEQYF
- | TRBJ2-1 | TRBV28 | 13 | CATLWGADNEQFF
few | TRBJ1-1 | TRBV12-3/TRBV12-4 | 12 | CASMRNGGEAFF
- | TRBJ2-1 | TRBV6-5 | 13 | CASRPLQYNEQFF
- | TRBJ1-1 | TRBV11-2 | 15 | CASSPTTLMNTEAFF
many | TRBJ2-2 | TRBV7-3 | 15 | CASSPRTSPTGELFF
once | TRBJ2-3 | TRBV10-3 | 14 | CAIRGAYSTDTQYF
- | TRBJ2-7 | TRBV5-1 | 16 | CASSYGKTGPVDEQYF
- | TRBJ2-2 | TRBV12-3/TRBV12-4 | 15 | CASTSAGENTGELFF
few | TRBJ1-5 | TRBV20-1 | 14 | CSAETGGANQPQHF
many | TRBJ1-2 | TRBV20-1 | 13 | CSAMAYESYGYTF
many | TRBJ2-3 | TRBV20-1 | 15 | CSARDPGGPADTQYF
many | TRBJ1-2 | TRBV20-1 | 12 | CSAMTGGYGYTF
- | TRBJ2-3 | TRBV6-2/TRBV6-3 | 15 | CASSYRSQSQHTQYF
- | TRBJ1-2 | TRBV12-3/TRBV12-4 | 13 | CASSPFGSYGYTF
many | TRBJ1-1 | TRBV7-2 | 13 | CASSSGVNTEAFF
few | TRBJ2-2 | TRBV12-3/TRBV12-4 | 14 | CASATEANTGELFF
- | TRBJ1-1 | TRBV20-1 | 14 | CSAKLPGDNTEAFF
few | TRBJ2-7 | TRBV6-5 | 15 | CASSYSDRGPYEQYF
many | TRBJ2-2 | TRBV10-1 | 17 | CASSDPAGVGNTGELFF
few | TRBJ1-2 | TRBV15 | 16 | CATSRDDRTDIYGYTF
- | TRBJ1-1 | TRBV12-2 | 11 | CASRGTGKAFF
- | TRBJ1-1 | TRBV29-1 | 13 | CSVKQDLGAEAFF
- | TRBJ1-2 | TRBV6-6 | 11 | CASSNRYGYTF
- | TRBJ2-7 | TRBV29-1 | 14 | CSVWGGAKSYEQYF
few | TRBJ1-4 | TRBV20-1 | 16 | CSARVRAGGPNEKLFF
many | TRBJ2-7 | TRBV20-1 | 14 | CSAPTGGSFHEQYF
many | TRBJ2-5 | TRBV5-1 | 18 | CASSFGLAADVSGWTQYF
- | TRBJ2-7 | TRBV6-1 | 13 | CASGRSGENEQYF
- | TRBJ1-1 | TRBV6-5 | 14 | CASSHRKANTEAFF
many | TRBJ1-1 | TRBV20-1 | 14 | CSARDQKGPGEAFF
many | TRBJ1-5 | TRBV7-2 | 15 | CASSLRWGTNQPQHF
- | TRBJ2-1 | TRBV19 | 15 | CASSRPGQGRDEQFF
many | TRBJ2-2 | TRBV9 | 15 | CASSVGGSYTGELFF
many | TRBJ2-2 | TRBV20-1 | 15 | CSASGDFPYTGELFF
once | TRBJ2-1 | TRBV20-1 | 16 | CSAPLVEATRPREQFF
many | TRBJ1-1 | TRBV6-1 | 15 | CASRISANTNTEAFF
many | TRBJ1-1 | TRBV7-7 | 14 | CASSARQGDDEAFF
once | TRBJ2-3 | TRBV14 | 14 | CASSPSRYTDTQYF
few | TRBJ1-2 | TRBV12-3/TRBV12-4 | 14 | CASSPLWVVYGYTF
- | TRBJ2-1 | TRBV12-3/TRBV12-4 | 15 | CASSLTGGRYNEQFF
- | TRBJ2-3 | TRBV29-1 | 11 | CSVDSLTTQYF
- | TRBJ2-7 | TRBV12-3/TRBV12-4 | 14 | CASSFVQGANEQYF
many | TRBJ2-3 | TRBV5-1 | 13 | CASSLQLADTQYF
- | TRBJ2-7 | TRBV20-1 | 15 | CSASDSGGYSCEQYF
- | TRBJ2-5 | TRBV2 | 14 | CASSEGVGGETQYF